Below, 5 T cell receptor beta chains from the same sample are listed, as sequenced in a study of PD-1 blockade in classical Hodgkin lymphoma. Every single patient, without exception, relapsed after autologous stem cell transplantation, and brentuximab vedotin exposure varied. Purified CD4+ T cells were obtained from thawed PBMCs through magnetic negative selection. Assay: immunoSEQ multiplex PCR; the TCRdb copy retains only in-frame clones and omits some. The table has 7,000 or so clones, 80% seen once. Source: CD4+ T cells from blood, taken at baseline. The receptors were gathered from a human donor with classical Hodgkin lymphoma.

The chain couples TRBV7-2 to TRBJ2-7; D gene unclear. The germline V gene encodes CDR1 SGHTA and CDR2 FQGNSA. Trimming shortened V by 5 bases and J by 4 bases, and 9 bases separated the two germline ends. The CDR3 is made up of 12 amino acids. The CDR3 DNA reads as TGTGCCAGCAGCCTGACAAATTACGAGCAGTACTTC. This encodes CASSLTNYEQYF.

The chain has TRBV19 and TRBJ2-5, with a possible D match to TRBD1 (5 bases). The tail of the sequence fits TRBJ2-7 better, so the J call may be wrong. The CDR3 totals 14 residues. The V gene's germline CDR1 is LNHDA and CDR2 SQIVND (reference sequence). CDR3 in amino acids: CASSIDPDSYEQYF. The CDR3 DNA follows: TGTGCCAGTAGTATAGATCCCGACAGCTACGAGCAGTACTTC.

CDR3 loop: CASSLAVVGLANEQFF. The CDR3 DNA reads TGCGCCAGCAGCTTGGCCGTTGTTGGACTAGCCAATGAGCAGTTCTTC. The chain uses TRBV5-1 and TRBJ2-1; 8 bases are a match to TRBD2. This CDR3 is 16 amino acids long. Trimming at V came to 0 bases and at J to 6 bases, leaving 8 bases not matched to a gene. Germline V CDR1 and CDR2: SGHRS, YFSETQ. The full variable domain, its missing parts supplied by reference TRBV5-1 and TRBJ2-1, is KAGVTQTPRYLIKTRGQQVTLSCSPISGHRSVSWYQQTPGQGLQFLFEYFSETQRNKGNFPGRFSGRQFSNSRSEMNVSTLELGDSALYLCASSLAVVGLANEQFFGPGTRLTVL.

The gene calls are TRBV27 and TRBJ1-1; TRBD1 agrees at 8 bases. The CDR3 has 15 amino acids. Germline CDR1 MNHEY, CDR2 SMNVEV (reference sequence). V lost 5 bases and J lost 6; bases outside the gene matches: 11. CDR3 loop: CASSTRDRKYPEAFF. The CDR3, as DNA: TGTGCCAGCAGTACCAGGGACAGGAAGTACCCTGAAGCTTTCTTT.

This chain connects TRBV14 to TRBJ1-3; TRBD1 agrees at 7 bases. V trimming: 5 bases; J trimming: 7 bases; junction bases outside the gene matches: 2. Per germline, CDR1 SGHDN and CDR2 FVKESK. CDR3 size: 12 residues. The CDR3 nucleotides read TGTGCCAGCAGCGGACAGGTTAACACCATATATTTT. This translates into CASSGQVNTIYF.